These 16 T cell receptor beta chains were all obtained from the same sample, sequenced in a study of PD-L1 blockade in urothelial cancer. Time point defined: pretreatment peripheral blood. The repertoire was sequenced with immunoSEQ multiplex PCR; TCRdb's copy has only in-frame clones and lacks some. The sample includes tens of thousands of clones, 90% of them seen just once. The input for sequencing was PBMCs, taken around atezolizumab (anti-PD-L1) treatment. These receptors were taken from a man in his 60s with urothelial cancer.

V is TRBV19 and J is TRBJ2-1; 7 bases fit TRBD2. This CDR3 has 16 amino acids. From germline, CDR1 is LNHDA and CDR2 SQIVND (reference sequence). Trimming cost V 5 bases and J 0 bases; bases outside gene matches: 7. The CDR3 coding sequence is TGTGCCAGTAGTGCACTAGCGATGACCTCCTACAATGAGCAGTTCTTC. Its protein product is CASSALAMTSYNEQFF.

The rearrangement uses TRBV2 and TRBJ2-7, with 11 bases fitting TRBD1. V lost 6 bases, J lost 9 bases, and 19 bases stayed unmatched. The germline V gene encodes CDR1 SNHLY and CDR2 FYNNEI. The CDR3 has 17 amino acids. This CDR3 is CASSWSGSDRGRLGQYF. DNA of the CDR3: TGTGCCAGCAGCTGGAGTGGTTCGGACAGGGGGCGCTTAGGGCAGTACTTC.

The chain is built from TRBV11-3 and TRBJ2-2, with 7 nucleotides matching TRBD1. Germline CDR1 SGHNT, CDR2 YENEEA. V gave up 5 bases and J gave up 6 bases; unmatched junction bases: 12. The CDR3 extends over 16 amino acids. CDR3 in amino acids: CASSIRGEGGPGELFF. CDR3 nucleotide sequence: TGTGCCAGCAGCATACGAGGGGAAGGGGGCCCCGGGGAGCTGTTTTTT.

The chain is built from TRBV6-5 and TRBJ2-7, with unresolved D. V lost 0 bases and J lost 3, with 9 bases in between. This CDR3 is built from 14 residues. The germline V gene has CDR1 MNHEY and CDR2 SVGAGI. This CDR3 is CASSYSTRGYEQYF. The CDR3 bases are TGTGCCAGCAGTTACTCGACCAGAGGCTACGAGCAGTACTTC.

This sequence joins TRBV10-3 and TRBJ2-7; 7 positions match TRBD2. Trimming removed 10 bases from V and 0 bases from J; junction bases left unmatched: 9. Looked up from germline, CDR1 is ENHRY and CDR2 is SYGVKD. The CDR3 spans 14 residues. CDR3 region: CATLEAGSSYEQYF. The CDR3 nucleotides are TGTGCCACCCTTGAAGCGGGGAGCTCCTACGAGCAGTACTTC.

The V and J genes are TRBV5-4 and TRBJ1-1; no definite D call. CDR3 length: 17 residues. Germline V gene lookup returns CDR1 SGHNT and CDR2 YYREEE (reference sequence). Trimming stripped 0 bases from V and 0 bases from J, with 15 bases between. The CDR3: CASSLVNRLEMNTEAFF. The CDR3 bases are TGTGCCAGCAGCTTGGTCAACAGACTAGAGATGAACACTGAAGCTTTCTTT.

The chain has TRBV4-3 and TRBJ1-1; 7 nucleotides line up with TRBD1. This CDR3 spans 14 amino acids. Germline assignment: CDR1 LGHNA and CDR2 YSLEER. J was trimmed by 2 bases and V by 5 bases; bases with no gene match: 5. The CDR3 reads CASSKGQTNTEAFF. CDR3 nucleotide sequence: TGCGCCAGCAGCAAGGGACAGACAAACACTGAAGCTTTCTTT.

CDR3: CASSIRTGRTEAFF. Written as DNA, the CDR3 is TGTGCCAGCAGCATCAGGACAGGACGCACTGAAGCTTTCTTT. The chain is built from TRBV5-6 and TRBJ1-1; 7 positions match TRBD1. Germline V gene sequence: CDR1 SGHDT, CDR2 YYEEEE. This CDR3 region has 14 residues. J lost 4 bases, V lost 4 bases, and 7 bases had no gene match.

J is TRBJ1-2 and V is TRBV13; a possible D gene is TRBD1 (6 bases). CDR1 is PRHDT and CDR2 is FYEKMQ in the germline V gene (reference sequence). This CDR3 contains 12 residues. The V end was cut by 4 bases, the J end by 4 bases, with 7 bases between. This CDR3 is CASSSTGYGYTF. The CDR3 DNA follows: TGTGCCAGCAGCTCGACAGGCTATGGCTACACCTTC.

This clone has a handful of counts. The chain employs TRBV6-1 and TRBJ2-1; TRBD2 agrees at 11 bases. The V and J ends lost 7 bases and 7 bases, in that order; junction bases with no gene match: 9. This CDR3 region has 15 residues. CDR1 is MNHNS and CDR2 is SASEGT in the germline V gene. CDR3 loop: CASTDIAGGLNEQFF. DNA for the CDR3: TGTGCCAGCACCGACATAGCGGGAGGGCTTAATGAGCAGTTCTTC.

The chain carries TRBV10-3 and TRBJ2-5; no clear D. Germline V gives CDR1 ENHRY, CDR2 SYGVKD. This CDR3 is built from 13 residues. V was cut by 3 bases and J by 4 bases, with 9 bases left in between. The CDR3 coding sequence is TGTGCCATCAGTGAATCAGGATTAGAGACCCAGTACTTC. It translates to CAISESGLETQYF.

This clone was found once. The rearrangement links TRBV7-3 to TRBJ2-2; D perhaps matches TRBD2 (5 bases). This CDR3 has 13 residues. Trimming stripped 1 base from V and 7 bases from J, with 7 bases between. The germline CDR1 and CDR2 sequences are SGHTA and FQGTGA. CDR3 bases: TGTGCCAGCAGCTTAAGTGCGGGCGGGGAGCTGTTTTTT. It encodes CASSLSAGGELFF.

The chain uses TRBV20-1 and TRBJ2-3; no firm D call. Trimming took 5 bases from V and 6 from J, leaving 9 bases between them. CDR3 size: 11 residues. CDR1 and CDR2 (germline): DFQATT, SNEGSKA (reference sequence). For the CDR3, the DNA is TGCAGTGCTCCCGTCGGGGATACGCAGTATTTT. Amino acids: CSAPVGDTQYF.

V is TRBV9 and J is TRBJ1-2, with D perhaps TRBD1 (6 bases). Germline V CDR1 and CDR2: SGDLS, YYNGEE. There are 16 residues in the CDR3. Trimming took 0 bases from V and 0 from J, leaving 12 bases between them. The chain's CDR3 is CASSVEGGGSNYGYTF. The CDR3 DNA is TGTGCCAGCAGCGTAGAAGGGGGGGGCTCTAACTATGGCTACACCTTC.

The chain combines TRBV7-9 with TRBJ2-3, with D possibly matching TRBD2 (7 bases). Trimming took off 5 bases at V and 5 bases at J, with 14 bases between the two ends. CDR3 length: 14 amino acids. The germline V gene has CDR1 SEHNR and CDR2 FQNEAQ (reference sequence). The CDR3 DNA is TGTGCCAGCAGCCAGGGGACTATGGGAGATACGCAGTATTTT. Its protein product is CASSQGTMGDTQYF.

V usage is TRBV4-1 and J usage is TRBJ2-2; the D is unclear. The CDR3 contains 14 residues. V was trimmed by 3 bases and J by 9 bases, leaving 14 bases between them. Germline CDR1 reads MGHRA; CDR2 reads YSYEKL. The CDR3 region is CASSQEKVGRELFF. The CDR3 DNA follows: TGCGCCAGCAGCCAGGAAAAAGTGGGCCGGGAGCTGTTTTTT.